This paragraph covers one T cell receptor beta chain sequence. This sample was taken from a study of blood T cell repertoires in COVID-19. Turning to the study itself: Acute and convalescent COVID-19 specimens originated in the United States, Italy and Spain. Sample material is recorded as cDNA or gDNA derived from T cells, B-cell-depleted T cells, or PBMCs.

Germline V lookup: CDR1 SGHVS, CDR2 FNYEAQ. J lost 0 bases, V lost 1 base, and 3 bases had no gene match. This CDR3 is built from 15 residues. Clones were sequenced by immunoSEQ multiplex PCR, and TCRdb holds only the in-frame ones, with some missing. The sample has 130,000 to 150,000 clones; roughly 90% are singletons. The chain links TRBV7-6 to TRBJ2-7; 7 bases are a match to TRBD2. Material: peripheral blood. This sequence was found in a man aged 50-60 years with active or convalescent COVID-19. The CDR3 spells CASSLEGGSSYEQYF. The DNA for the CDR3 is TGTGCCAGCAGCTTAGAGGGCGGGAGCTCCTACGAGCAGTACTTC.